This T cell receptor beta chain was sequenced in a study of blood T cell repertoires in COVID-19. The CDR3 totals 13 residues. Germline V gene lookup returns CDR1 MNHEY and CDR2 SVGAGI. J gave up 7 bases and V 5 bases, and 1 base lay outside the gene matches. This clone was counted only a few times. Clones were read by immunoSEQ multiplex PCR, and TCRdb kept only the in-frame ones, dropping some. The table lists about 74,000 clones, 78% of them singletons. This receptor was obtained from a human donor in a cohort sampled during active COVID-19. Input material: peripheral blood. V and J are TRBV6-5 and TRBJ1-6; the match to TRBD1 covers 8 bases. DNA of the CDR3: TGTGCCAGCAGTAGACAGGGGAATTCACCCCTCCACTTT. Protein product: CASSRQGNSPLHF.